Following are 12 T cell receptor beta chains from one sample sequenced in a study of siplizumab effects on memory and regulatory T cells. TCRdb keeps only in-frame clones here, not all; method: immunoSEQ multiplex PCR. The table shows 110,000 or so clones, with roughly nine tenths occurring only once. The sequenced sample consisted of Tregs sorted from blood. These receptors were collected from a human donor in good health.

V usage is TRBV21-1 and J usage is TRBJ1-1; the table gives TRBD1 as D, unverified against the DNA. TRBV21-1 is assigned pseudogene status. This CDR3 is built from 15 residues. The CDR3 nucleotides read TGTGCCAGCAGCAATAGTGACAGGGGAGCCACTGAAGCTTTCTTT. Its protein is CASSNSDRGATEAFF.

This clone is a singleton in its sample. V is TRBV25-1 and J is TRBJ2-7; D is possibly TRBD1 or TRBD2 (5 bases each). This CDR3 region has 12 residues. The germline V and J ends were trimmed by 4 bases and 5 bases, with 9 bases remaining between them. The germline V gene encodes CDR1 MGHDK and CDR2 SYGVNS. CDR3 region: CASSGQRDEQYF. For the CDR3, the DNA is TGTGCCAGCAGTGGACAGAGGGACGAGCAGTACTTC.

V usage is TRBV27 and J usage is TRBJ2-5; 7 nucleotides line up with TRBD2. This CDR3 has 15 amino acids. In germline, CDR1 is MNHEY, CDR2 SMNVEV (reference sequence). J was trimmed by 4 bases and V by 5 bases; bases with no gene match: 10. In DNA, the CDR3 is TGTGCCAGCAGTCCACGGGCGGGCGGGGGAGAGACCCAGTACTTC. Translation gives CASSPRAGGGETQYF.

The rearrangement uses TRBV2 and TRBJ1-4; D is uncertain. This CDR3 has 15 residues. V lost 5 bases and J lost 8, with 18 bases in between. Germline V CDR1 and CDR2: SNHLY, FYNNEI. CDR3 nucleotides: TGTGCCAGCAGTATGTTGGAACGTGCAACCGAAAAACTGTTTTTT. Residues: CASSMLERATEKLFF.

V gene TRBV19 combines with J gene TRBJ2-3, with no clear D. Trimming took off 6 bases at V and 2 bases at J, with 9 bases between the two ends. This CDR3 region has 13 residues. Germline values: CDR1 LNHDA, CDR2 SQIVND (reference sequence). This CDR3 reads CASRASHTDTQYF. The CDR3 nucleotides read TGTGCCAGTAGAGCTTCACACACAGATACGCAGTATTTT.

This chain uses TRBV5-5 with TRBJ2-1; D unresolved. The V gene lost 2 bases and the J gene lost 7 bases, with 16 bases spanning the gap. The CDR3 consists of 15 residues. The germline gives CDR1 SGHKS, CDR2 YYEKEE (reference sequence). The CDR3 here is CASSFRASPWNEQFF. CDR3 nucleotide sequence: TGTGCCAGCAGCTTCCGGGCTTCCCCCTGGAATGAGCAGTTCTTC.

V and J are TRBV9 and TRBJ1-6; 9 nucleotides agree with TRBD1. Germline CDR1 and CDR2: SGDLS and YYNGEE. Trimming removed 4 bases from V and 6 bases from J; junction bases left unmatched: 11. CDR3 size: 17 residues. In DNA form, the CDR3 reads TGTGCCAGCAGCCCCGGGACAGGGAACTACGGTAATTCACCCCTCCACTTT. Translation: CASSPGTGNYGNSPLHF. Variable domain in full (rest from reference TRBV9 and TRBJ1-6): DSGVTQTPKHLITATGQRVTLRCSPRSGDLSVYWYQQSLDQGLQFLIQYYNGEERAKGNILERFSAQQFPDLHSELNLSSLELGDSALYFCASSPGTGNYGNSPLHFGNGTRLTVT.

The chain is built from TRBV19 and TRBJ1-5; a possible D gene is TRBD1 (6 bases). V was cut by 7 bases and J by 5 bases, with 15 bases left in between. The CDR3 has 14 amino acids. The V gene's germline CDR1 is LNHDA and CDR2 SQIVND (reference sequence). Here the CDR3 reads CASTDSQGYQPQHF. The CDR3 DNA reads as TGTGCCAGTACTGACTCACAGGGCTATCAGCCCCAGCATTTT. The full variable domain, completed using reference TRBV19 and TRBJ1-5, is DGGITQSPKYLFRKEGQNVTLSCEQNLNHDAMYWYRQDPGQGLRLIYYSQIVNDFQKGDIAEGYSVSREKKESFPLTVTSAQKNPTAFYLCASTDSQGYQPQHFGDGTRLSIL.

For the CDR3, the DNA is TGTGCCAGCAGCTTAACTGGTACAGGGATAAATCAGCCCCAGCATTTT. Encoded protein: CASSLTGTGINQPQHF. J is TRBJ1-5 and V is TRBV7-8; TRBD1 might be the D (6 bases). Between the trimmed V and J ends, which lost 2 bases and 4 bases, there was a span of 15 bases. CDR1 and CDR2 (germline): SGHVS, FQNEAQ. The length of the CDR3 is 16 residues. Variable domain in full (rest from reference TRBV7-8 and TRBJ1-5): GAGVSQSPRYKVAKRGQDVALRCDPISGHVSLFWYQQALGQGPEFLTYFQNEAQLDKSGLPSDRFFAERPEGSVSTLKIQRTQQEDSAVYLCASSLTGTGINQPQHFGDGTRLSIL.

This rearrangement joins TRBV28 to TRBJ1-2; no clear D. Germline V gene lookup returns CDR1 MDHEN and CDR2 SYDVKM. The V end lost 1 base, the J end lost 8 bases, and 8 bases lay between the germline ends. The CDR3 runs to 12 residues. CDR3 residues: CASSLFGSGYTF. The DNA of the CDR3 is TGTGCCAGCAGTTTATTTGGTTCCGGCTACACCTTC.

The chain recombines TRBV5-1 with TRBJ2-5; D may be TRBD2 (6 bases). This CDR3 contains 13 residues. Germline V gives CDR1 SGHRS, CDR2 YFSETQ. Trimming removed 2 bases at V and 10 bases at J, with 15 bases between. The CDR3 sequence: CASSFAGRDGQYF. The CDR3 nucleotides read TGCGCCAGCAGCTTCGCGGGGCGGGATGGCCAGTACTTC.

CDR3 in amino acids: CASSLSGNQPQHF. The CDR3 DNA reads as TGTGCCAGCAGCTTATCCGGCAATCAGCCCCAGCATTTT. The chain links TRBV7-3 to TRBJ1-5; D not certain. This CDR3 spans 13 amino acids. Between the trimmed V and J ends, which lost 2 bases and 2 bases, there was a span of 4 bases. Germline assignment: CDR1 SGHTA and CDR2 FQGTGA. Drawing the rest from reference TRBV7-3 and TRBJ1-5, the complete variable domain is GAGVSQTPSNKVTEKGKYVELRCDPISGHTALYWYRQSLGQGPEFLIYFQGTGAADDSGLPNDRFFAVRPEGSVSTLKIQRTERGDSAVYLCASSLSGNQPQHFGDGTRLSIL.